These T cell receptor beta chains were read from a single sample in a study of low-dose radiotherapy and immunotherapy resistance in tumors. MiXCR, run by TCRdb on the reads, gives a single entry per CDR3 protein. The sample has approximately 100,000 distinct CDR3 sequences; less than 25% are singletons. The input for sequencing was PBMCs, taken after low-dose radiotherapy plus immunotherapy. Receptors originate from a male donor with prostate cancer. CDR3s include the opening cysteine and the closing phenylalanine or tryptophan. The D gene is left open where the match is weak. The size entry is marked missing in some rows and otherwise reads once, few, many or a size class.

TRBV3-1	-	many	TRBJ2-7	CASLNTHGGPGAEQYF	TGTGCCAGCCTGAACACCCACGGGGGCCCCGGAGCCGAGCAGTACTTC
TRBV5-4	-	-	TRBJ2-5	CASSPWGRSQETQYF	TGTGCCAGCAGCCCATGGGGACGGTCCCAAGAGACCCAGTACTTC
TRBV30	-	many	TRBJ1-4	CAWIGEGNEKLFF	TGTGCCTGGATAGGGGAAGGAAATGAAAAACTGTTTTTT
TRBV20-1	TRBD2	many	TRBJ2-1	CSARQTSGSYNEQFF	TGCAGTGCTAGACAAACTAGCGGCTCCTACAATGAGCAGTTCTTC
TRBV20-1	-	many	TRBJ2-1	CSATSLDSPLFYNEQFF	TGCAGTGCTACCTCCCTCGATAGCCCCCTCTTCTACAATGAGCAGTTCTTC
TRBV10-3	-	many	TRBJ2-3	CAISESPDTDTQYF	TGTGCCATCAGTGAGTCGCCTGACACAGATACGCAGTATTTT
TRBV9	TRBD2	many	TRBJ2-7	CASSVGLAGGTVYEQYF	TGTGCCAGCAGCGTAGGACTAGCGGGGGGCACGGTCTACGAGCAGTACTTC
TRBV6-5	TRBD1	many	TRBJ2-4	CASSETGGTTKNIQYF	TGTGCCAGCAGCGAAACAGGGGGCACTACCAAAAACATTCAGTACTTC
TRBV20-1	-	-	TRBJ1-2	CSARGAGSNYGYTF	TGCAGTGCCAGGGGAGCAGGGAGTAACTATGGCTACACCTTC
TRBV6-2/TRBV6-3	TRBD2	many	TRBJ2-4	CASSARGENIQYF	TGTGCCAGCAGTGCCCGGGGGGAAAACATTCAGTACTTC
TRBV9	-	many	TRBJ2-7	CASSVAPGGSYEQYF	TGTGCCAGCAGCGTAGCTCCAGGGGGGTCCTACGAGCAGTACTTC
TRBV29-1	-	many	TRBJ2-7	CSVEEQGSTSF	TGCAGCGTTGAAGAGCAGGGCTCTACGAGCTTC
TRBV2	-	many	TRBJ2-7	CASSERAPQYF	TGTGCCAGCAGTGAAAGGGCGCCGCAGTACTTC
TRBV10-3	-	few	TRBJ2-5	CAISEGGGGETQYF	TGTGCCATCAGTGAGGGAGGGGGTGGAGAGACCCAGTACTTC
TRBV2	-	many	TRBJ1-1	CASREGRNTEAFF	TGTGCCAGCAGGGAAGGTCGGAACACTGAAGCTTTCTTT
TRBV29-1	-	many	TRBJ2-1	CSADGRPILGEQFF	TGCAGCGCTGACGGGAGACCGATTCTGGGTGAGCAGTTCTTC
TRBV2	TRBD1	-	TRBJ1-1	CASEGQGRRNTEAFF	TGTGCCAGCGAAGGACAGGGGCGTCGGAACACTGAAGCTTTCTTT
TRBV24-1	-	many	TRBJ1-5	CATSGPYSNQPQHF	TGTGCCACCAGTGGCCCATATAGCAATCAGCCCCAGCATTTT
TRBV28	-	many	TRBJ2-1	CASSLLGSYNEQFF	TGTGCCAGCAGCCTCTTGGGGTCCTACAATGAGCAGTTCTTC
TRBV6-2/TRBV6-3	-	-	TRBJ2-4	CASRLQGINAKNIQYF	TGTGCCAGCAGGCTCCAAGGTATTAACGCCAAAAACATTCAGTACTTC
TRBV12-3/TRBV12-4	TRBD1	many	TRBJ1-2	CASSLNSAGGHTF	TGTGCCAGCAGTTTAAATTCGGCAGGGGGCCACACCTTC
TRBV6-1	TRBD2	-	TRBJ2-3	CASTARGGGLTDTQYF	TGTGCCAGCACCGCTCGGGGCGGGGGGCTCACAGATACGCAGTATTTT
TRBV21-1	-	-	TRBJ2-5	CASSKVQQIGGSQGKETLYF	TGTGCCAGCAGCAAAGTGCAACAGATCGGCGGAAGTCAGGGGAAAGAGACCCTGTACTTC
TRBV18	-	many	TRBJ2-7	CASSRLPQGGYEQYF	TGTGCCAGCTCACGGCTACCTCAAGGGGGGTACGAGCAGTACTTC
TRBV6-1	TRBD2	many	TRBJ2-1	CASSLITSGGYNEQFF	TGTGCCAGCAGTCTAATAACTAGCGGGGGATACAATGAGCAGTTCTTC
TRBV18	-	many	TRBJ2-1	CASSRIHEQFF	TGTGCCAGCTCACGAATCCACGAGCAGTTCTTC
TRBV10-3	-	many	TRBJ2-1	CAISPVHNEQFF	TGTGCCATTTCGCCGGTTCACAATGAGCAGTTCTTC
TRBV10-2	-	many	TRBJ2-1	CAGATGLEYNEQFF	TGTGCCGGAGCTACGGGGCTAGAATACAATGAGCAGTTCTTC
TRBV6-2/TRBV6-3	TRBD1	many	TRBJ2-1	CASSEKGQGPYNEQFF	TGTGCCAGCAGTGAAAAGGGACAGGGACCCTACAATGAGCAGTTCTTC
TRBV5-1	TRBD1	many	TRBJ2-7	CASSRQGAVEQYF	TGCGCCAGCTCCAGACAGGGGGCTGTCGAGCAGTACTTC
TRBV12-3/TRBV12-4	-	-	TRBJ2-3	CASSSFGAGDTDTQYF	TGTGCCAGCAGTTCCTTCGGAGCGGGTGACACAGATACGCAGTATTTT
TRBV3-1	-	many	TRBJ1-4	CASSPDLHEKLFF	TGTGCCAGCAGCCCAGACCTTCATGAAAAACTGTTTTTT
TRBV5-5	-	-	TRBJ1-2	CASSLGQPRTYGYTF	TGTGCCAGCAGCTTGGGACAGCCCAGAACCTATGGCTACACCTTC
TRBV3-1	-	many	TRBJ1-2	CASSWDPLSPYGYTF	TGTGCCAGCAGCTGGGACCCCCTCTCACCCTATGGCTACACCTTC
TRBV27	-	-	TRBJ2-1	CASGGGHNEQFF	TGTGCCAGCGGGGGGGGCCACAATGAGCAGTTCTTC
TRBV30	-	many	TRBJ1-2	CAWSFQRNYGYTF	TGTGCCTGGAGTTTCCAGCGGAACTATGGCTACACCTTC
TRBV5-1	TRBD2	many	TRBJ2-3	CASSEAGGNTDTQYF	TGCGCCAGCAGCGAAGCGGGGGGGAACACAGATACGCAGTATTTT
TRBV7-6	-	-	TRBJ2-7	CAIELRQGGYEQYF	TGTGCCATCGAATTACGGCAGGGCGGATACGAGCAGTACTTC
TRBV11-2	-	-	TRBJ1-1	CASSFVDKPYEQYFGPGTEAFF	-
TRBV6-1	TRBD1	many	TRBJ1-2	CASDRGPF	TGTGCCAGTGACAGGGGCCCTTTC
TRBV15	-	few	TRBJ2-3	CATAEGTDTQYF	TGTGCCACCGCAGAGGGCACAGATACGCAGTATTTT
TRBV6-2/TRBV6-3	-	-	TRBJ2-2	CASSSHVGAGELFF	TGTGCCAGCAGCTCGCATGTGGGGGCCGGGGAGCTGTTTTTT
TRBV3-1	TRBD2	many	TRBJ2-3	CASSQGLAGFTDTQYF	TGTGCCAGCAGCCAGGGACTAGCGGGTTTCACAGATACGCAGTATTTT
TRBV6-5	TRBD1	many	TRBJ2-7	CASSRAETGWRSYEQYF	TGTGCCAGCAGCCGGGCAGAGACAGGGTGGAGGTCCTACGAGCAGTACTTC
TRBV5-4	TRBD1	-	TRBJ2-5	CASSSRQGMRFGETQYF	TGTGCCAGCAGCTCACGACAGGGGATGAGGTTCGGAGAGACCCAGTACTTC